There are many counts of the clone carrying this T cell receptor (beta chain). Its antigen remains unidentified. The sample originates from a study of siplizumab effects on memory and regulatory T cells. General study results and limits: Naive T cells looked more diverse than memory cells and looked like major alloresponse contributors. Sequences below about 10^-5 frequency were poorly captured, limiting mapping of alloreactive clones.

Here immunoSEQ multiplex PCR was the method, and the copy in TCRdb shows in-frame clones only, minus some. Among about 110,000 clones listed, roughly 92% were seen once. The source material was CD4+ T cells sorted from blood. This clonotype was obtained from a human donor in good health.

The CDR3, as DNA: TGTGCCAGCCCTGTCGAGGGGGAAGCTGAAGCTTTCTTT. The encoded protein is CASPVEGEAEAFF. The V call is TRBV21-1, the J call TRBJ1-1; the table's TRBD1 call for D was not verified on the DNA. TRBV21-1 counts as a pseudogene. The CDR3 has 13 residues.